The entry that follows covers one T cell receptor beta chain sequence. Its specificity is unknown. These data belong to a study of blood T cells in healthy people across ages. Study conclusions and caveats: Long-lived donors carried more naive CD4+ cells and greater diversity than aged donors.

Each donor was a healthy Caucasian individual from Russia, aged 6 to 90. V gave up 5 bases and J gave up 5 bases, with 15 bases separating them. The germline CDR1 and CDR2 sequences are SQVTM and ANQGSEA. The CDR3 spans 14 residues. A second PCR of 7 to 11 cycles used a sample-barcoded 5' primer and a J-beta primer mix. Every molecule of cDNA carried a tag from a template-switch adaptor with 12 random nucleotides. One entry per CDR3 protein, called by TCRdb with MiXCR from the 5' RACE reads. The sample holds approximately 600,000 distinct CDR3 sequences; roughly three fifths are singletons and the top ten take over 30%.

This TCR was sampled from a man aged 55 to 70 in good health. Material: blood. J is TRBJ1-4 and V is TRBV29-1; D possibly corresponds to TRBD1 (5 bases). CDR3 amino acids: CSVLIRGRNEKLFF. CDR3 DNA sequence: TGCAGCGTTTTAATTCGGGGACGGAATGAAAAACTGTTTTTT.